This is a list of T cell receptor beta chains from one sample in a study of vaccination effects on CD4 cells after COVID-19. The data were produced by immunoSEQ multiplex PCR, yet TCRdb's version contains in-frame clones alone and is incomplete. The sample shows about 15,000 clones, around three quarters of them seen only once. Their antigen targets remain unknown. This sample comprised CD4+ T cells from PBMCs cultured with HCoV-NL63 spike peptides, obtained after COVID-19 vaccination. The receptors derive from a human donor who had a prior SARS-CoV-2 infection. Each CDR3 is given with its conserved first and last residue. The order of the fields is clone size, V gene, D gene, J gene, CDR3 protein, CDR3 DNA. The D gene is left open where the match is weak. Clone size is stated in some rows and not others, as once, few, many or a class when expanded.

clone size: once
V gene: TRBV11-3
D gene: TRBD1
J gene: TRBJ2-1
CDR3 protein: CASSPGQAIGEQFF
CDR3 DNA: TGTGCCAGCAGTCCGGGACAGGCTATCGGGGAGCAGTTCTTC

clone size: -
V gene: TRBV28
D gene: -
J gene: TRBJ1-2
CDR3 protein: CASTSEMNLHYGYTF
CDR3 DNA: TGTGCCAGCACCTCGGAGATGAACCTCCACTATGGCTACACCTTC

clone size: once
V gene: TRBV18
D gene: TRBD2
J gene: TRBJ2-3
CDR3 protein: CASSPRGANTDTQYF
CDR3 DNA: TGTGCCAGCTCACCGCGGGGGGCAAACACAGATACGCAGTATTTT

clone size: -
V gene: TRBV6-5
D gene: TRBD2
J gene: TRBJ2-7
CDR3 protein: CASRTTSGSSYEQYF
CDR3 DNA: TGTGCCAGCAGAACCACTAGCGGGAGCTCCTACGAGCAGTACTTC

clone size: -
V gene: TRBV11-3
D gene: -
J gene: TRBJ1-1
CDR3 protein: CASSLRVGNTEAFF
CDR3 DNA: TGTGCCAGCAGCCTCAGGGTGGGAAACACTGAAGCTTTCTTT

clone size: -
V gene: TRBV6-5
D gene: -
J gene: TRBJ1-6
CDR3 protein: CASSPRRQDISPLHF
CDR3 DNA: TGTGCCAGCAGCCCCCGAAGGCAGGATATTTCACCCCTCCACTTT

clone size: -
V gene: TRBV11-3
D gene: -
J gene: TRBJ2-7
CDR3 protein: CASSLVQGGAYEQYF
CDR3 DNA: TGTGCCAGCAGCTTAGTACAGGGGGGGGCCTACGAGCAGTACTTC

clone size: -
V gene: TRBV19
D gene: -
J gene: TRBJ1-4
CDR3 protein: CASSIDPQSVDKLFF
CDR3 DNA: TGTGCCAGTAGTATAGATCCACAGTCAGTTGACAAACTGTTTTTT

clone size: -
V gene: TRBV5-1
D gene: -
J gene: TRBJ1-2
CDR3 protein: CASSLTVEDYGYTF
CDR3 DNA: TGCGCCAGCAGCTTGACGGTGGAGGACTATGGCTACACCTTC

clone size: once
V gene: TRBV7-9
D gene: -
J gene: TRBJ2-5
CDR3 protein: CASSLGLTQYF
CDR3 DNA: TGTGCCAGCAGCTTAGGGTTGACCCAGTACTTC

clone size: -
V gene: TRBV7-9
D gene: TRBD1
J gene: TRBJ2-5
CDR3 protein: CASIRDSQETQYF
CDR3 DNA: TGTGCCAGCATCCGGGACAGCCAAGAGACCCAGTACTTC

clone size: -
V gene: TRBV2
D gene: TRBD2
J gene: TRBJ2-3
CDR3 protein: CASTPGPSGSADTQYF
CDR3 DNA: TGTGCCAGCACCCCTGGGCCTAGCGGGAGCGCAGATACGCAGTATTTT

clone size: few
V gene: TRBV3-1/TRBV3-2
D gene: -
J gene: TRBJ1-1
CDR3 protein: CASSLQGGDTEAFF
CDR3 DNA: TGTGCCAGCAGCCTACAGGGTGGTGATACTGAAGCTTTCTTT

clone size: -
V gene: TRBV6-5
D gene: -
J gene: TRBJ1-6
CDR3 protein: CASSYSGEGNSPLHF
CDR3 DNA: TGTGCCAGCAGTTACTCGGGTGAGGGTAATTCACCCCTCCACTTT

clone size: -
V gene: TRBV19
D gene: -
J gene: TRBJ1-2
CDR3 protein: CASSISGDGYGYTF
CDR3 DNA: TGTGCCAGTAGTATCTCAGGGGACGGCTATGGCTACACCTTC

clone size: once
V gene: TRBV5-1
D gene: -
J gene: TRBJ2-1
CDR3 protein: CASSLEGGRGNEQFF
CDR3 DNA: TGCGCCAGCAGCTTGGAGGGGGGGCGAGGGAATGAGCAGTTCTTC

clone size: -
V gene: TRBV9
D gene: TRBD2
J gene: TRBJ2-5
CDR3 protein: CASSDASGGETQYF
CDR3 DNA: TGTGCCAGCAGCGACGCGAGCGGGGGGGAGACCCAGTACTTC

clone size: few
V gene: TRBV5-1
D gene: -
J gene: TRBJ2-1
CDR3 protein: CASSLDRNNEQFF
CDR3 DNA: TGCGCCAGCAGCTTGGACCGAAACAATGAGCAGTTCTTC

clone size: -
V gene: TRBV6-1
D gene: -
J gene: TRBJ2-7
CDR3 protein: CASSEGSSYEQYF
CDR3 DNA: TGTGCCAGCAGCGAAGGGAGCTCCTACGAGCAGTACTTC

clone size: -
V gene: TRBV21-1
D gene: -
J gene: TRBJ2-7
CDR3 protein: CASSPREDRGQDYEQYF
CDR3 DNA: TGTGCCAGCAGCCCCCGGGAGGACAGGGGGCAAGACTACGAGCAGTACTTC

clone size: -
V gene: TRBV5-6
D gene: -
J gene: TRBJ1-4
CDR3 protein: CASSTQPRGPGVYNEKLFF
CDR3 DNA: TGTGCCAGCAGCACGCAGCCTCGTGGACCAGGGGTCTATAATGAAAAACTGTTTTTT

clone size: few
V gene: TRBV30
D gene: -
J gene: TRBJ2-1
CDR3 protein: CAWRERGPGKQFF
CDR3 DNA: TGTGCCTGGAGGGAAAGAGGACCCGGGAAGCAGTTCTTC

clone size: -
V gene: TRBV6-2/TRBV6-3
D gene: -
J gene: TRBJ2-7
CDR3 protein: CASSYRGANEQYF
CDR3 DNA: TGTGCCAGCAGTTACAGGGGCGCCAACGAGCAGTACTTC

clone size: -
V gene: TRBV7-2
D gene: TRBD2
J gene: TRBJ2-5
CDR3 protein: CASSSRTSGRAGETQYF
CDR3 DNA: TGTGCCAGCAGCTCGAGGACTAGCGGGAGGGCCGGGGAGACCCAGTACTTC

clone size: -
V gene: TRBV9
D gene: -
J gene: TRBJ2-1
CDR3 protein: CASSVAMGTRSYNEQFF
CDR3 DNA: TGTGCCAGCAGCGTAGCTATGGGGACCCGCTCCTACAATGAGCAGTTCTTC

clone size: -
V gene: TRBV27
D gene: TRBD2
J gene: TRBJ2-1
CDR3 protein: CASSFSGRGDEQFF
CDR3 DNA: TGTGCCAGCAGTTTTAGCGGGAGAGGGGATGAGCAGTTCTTC

clone size: -
V gene: TRBV5-1
D gene: -
J gene: TRBJ2-5
CDR3 protein: CASSVGSQETQYF
CDR3 DNA: TGCGCCAGCAGCGTGGGCAGCCAAGAGACCCAGTACTTC

clone size: -
V gene: TRBV28
D gene: -
J gene: TRBJ2-3
CDR3 protein: CASRQTGTDTQYF
CDR3 DNA: TGTGCCAGCAGACAGACAGGTACAGATACGCAGTATTTT

clone size: -
V gene: TRBV14
D gene: -
J gene: TRBJ2-1
CDR3 protein: CASSPGKYNEQFF
CDR3 DNA: TGTGCCAGCAGCCCCGGAAAATACAATGAGCAGTTCTTC

clone size: once
V gene: TRBV19
D gene: TRBD1
J gene: TRBJ1-2
CDR3 protein: CASRGTGGLYGYTF
CDR3 DNA: TGTGCCAGTAGAGGGACAGGGGGCCTCTACGGCTACACCTTC

clone size: -
V gene: TRBV7-2
D gene: -
J gene: TRBJ1-3
CDR3 protein: CASSLRDRNTIYF
CDR3 DNA: TGTGCCAGCAGCTTAAGGGACAGAAACACCATATATTTT

clone size: -
V gene: TRBV29-1
D gene: TRBD2
J gene: TRBJ2-5
CDR3 protein: CSVVGQREGPETQYF
CDR3 DNA: TGCAGCGTTGTTGGCCAGCGGGAGGGCCCCGAGACCCAGTACTTC

clone size: -
V gene: TRBV4-2
D gene: -
J gene: TRBJ1-5
CDR3 protein: CASSQDLGVSNQPQHF
CDR3 DNA: TGTGCCAGCAGCCAAGATCTAGGAGTTAGCAATCAGCCCCAGCATTTT

clone size: -
V gene: TRBV25-1
D gene: -
J gene: TRBJ2-7
CDR3 protein: CASSVPTGSGSDEQYF
CDR3 DNA: TGTGCCAGCAGTGTCCCAACGGGATCCGGGTCCGACGAGCAGTACTTC

clone size: -
V gene: TRBV5-1
D gene: TRBD1
J gene: TRBJ2-7
CDR3 protein: CASSLTGAEQYF
CDR3 DNA: TGCGCCAGCAGCTTAACAGGGGCGGAGCAGTACTTC

clone size: few
V gene: TRBV5-6
D gene: -
J gene: TRBJ2-1
CDR3 protein: CASSLRGLYEQFF
CDR3 DNA: TGTGCCAGCAGCCTCCGCGGTCTTTATGAGCAGTTCTTC

clone size: -
V gene: TRBV5-1
D gene: TRBD2
J gene: TRBJ2-7
CDR3 protein: CASSPDSGGSSYEQYF
CDR3 DNA: TGCGCCAGCAGCCCCGATAGCGGGGGTAGCTCCTACGAGCAGTACTTC

clone size: once
V gene: TRBV18
D gene: -
J gene: TRBJ2-7
CDR3 protein: CASSLPPAYEQYF
CDR3 DNA: TGTGCCAGCTCGCTCCCGCCAGCCTACGAGCAGTACTTC

clone size: -
V gene: TRBV5-1
D gene: -
J gene: TRBJ1-4
CDR3 protein: CASSLGVAEKLFF
CDR3 DNA: TGCGCCAGCAGCTTGGGGGTTGCTGAAAAACTGTTTTTT

clone size: once
V gene: TRBV28
D gene: -
J gene: TRBJ1-5
CDR3 protein: CASSAHAQGNQPQHF
CDR3 DNA: TGTGCCAGCAGTGCCCACGCCCAGGGGAATCAGCCCCAGCATTTT

clone size: few
V gene: TRBV2
D gene: -
J gene: TRBJ1-6
CDR3 protein: CASRPEHSPLHF
CDR3 DNA: TGTGCCAGCCGGCCGGAACATTCACCCCTCCACTTT

clone size: -
V gene: TRBV6-5
D gene: TRBD1
J gene: TRBJ1-6
CDR3 protein: CASSYDGTGVNSPLHF
CDR3 DNA: TGTGCCAGCAGTTACGACGGGACAGGGGTTAATTCACCCCTCCACTTT

clone size: -
V gene: TRBV9
D gene: TRBD2
J gene: TRBJ2-5
CDR3 protein: CASSVANLAGGQETQYF
CDR3 DNA: TGTGCCAGCAGCGTAGCTAACCTAGCGGGGGGGCAGGAGACCCAGTACTTC

clone size: -
V gene: TRBV5-6
D gene: TRBD1
J gene: TRBJ2-1
CDR3 protein: CASSRDRGNEQFF
CDR3 DNA: TGTGCCAGTTCTCGGGACAGGGGCAATGAGCAGTTCTTC

clone size: -
V gene: TRBV11-2
D gene: -
J gene: TRBJ2-7
CDR3 protein: CASSLDRDGFSEQYF
CDR3 DNA: TGTGCCAGCAGCTTAGACCGGGACGGATTTAGCGAGCAGTACTTC

clone size: -
V gene: TRBV3-1/TRBV3-2
D gene: TRBD1
J gene: TRBJ1-1
CDR3 protein: CASSPSLLGTGGTEAFF
CDR3 DNA: TGTGCCAGCAGCCCATCTTTGTTGGGGACAGGGGGCACTGAAGCTTTCTTT

clone size: -
V gene: TRBV24-1
D gene: -
J gene: TRBJ1-2
CDR3 protein: CATSDLDQGYTF
CDR3 DNA: TGTGCCACCAGTGACCTGGACCAGGGCTACACCTTC

clone size: -
V gene: TRBV7-2
D gene: -
J gene: TRBJ2-7
CDR3 protein: CASSGTGTHYEQYF
CDR3 DNA: TGTGCCAGCAGCGGGACCGGGACTCACTACGAGCAGTACTTC

clone size: -
V gene: TRBV9
D gene: -
J gene: TRBJ2-2
CDR3 protein: CASSRRAGVNTGELFF
CDR3 DNA: TGTGCCAGCAGCCGACGGGCAGGGGTCAACACCGGGGAGCTGTTTTTT

clone size: -
V gene: TRBV7-8
D gene: TRBD2
J gene: TRBJ2-7
CDR3 protein: CASSLLSLAGETYEQYF
CDR3 DNA: TGTGCCAGCAGCTTACTTTCCCTAGCGGGGGAAACCTACGAGCAGTACTTC

clone size: -
V gene: TRBV30
D gene: TRBD2
J gene: TRBJ2-1
CDR3 protein: CAWSVGLAEYNEQFF
CDR3 DNA: TGTGCCTGGAGTGTGGGACTAGCGGAGTACAATGAGCAGTTCTTC

clone size: -
V gene: TRBV2
D gene: TRBD2
J gene: TRBJ2-3
CDR3 protein: CASSDKRDPPDTQYF
CDR3 DNA: TGTGCCAGCAGTGATAAGCGGGACCCGCCAGATACGCAGTATTTT